This T cell receptor (beta chain) was observed in a study of T cell responses to AZD1222 COVID-19 vaccine. Overall study results and limits: Only a handful of AZD1222 recipients tested seropositive at baseline. Donors skewed white British and female; clonal diversity was possibly underestimated. Spike-specific TCR repertoires showed rising breadth and depth after two AZD1222 doses. Repertoires were obtained only post-peak T cell response.

This clone has just a few counts. Its antigen is still unknown. Repertoires were generated with immunoSEQ multiplex PCR, while TCRdb's copy carries only in-frame clones and drops some. The sample records roughly 150,000 clones, roughly 88% being singletons. The V gene lost 9 bases and the J gene lost 4 bases, with 24 bases spanning the gap. The CDR3 is 16 amino acids. Germline CDR1 and CDR2: MDHEN and SYDVKM. The clonotype was recovered from an adult in good health. This specimen was peripheral blood, taken on day 0 of MenACWY control vaccination. The chain employs TRBV28 and TRBJ1-2; D is ambiguous. The CDR3 loop reads CASTKRRRASFYGYTF. For the CDR3, the DNA is TGTGCCAGTACGAAGCGGAGGCGGGCCAGTTTCTATGGCTACACCTTC.